Each of the 28 T cell receptor beta chains below was sequenced from the same sample in a study of shared clonotypes between healthy human individuals. Sequencing used immunoSEQ multiplex PCR; TCRdb keeps in-frame clones, though not all of them. The table records roughly 2.4 million clones, approximately 94% of them present only once. Sequencing was done on a sample of naive CD4+ T cells sorted from blood. Subset specified: CD45RA+ positively selected. These receptors were obtained from a man aged 18 to 29 in good health.

This chain joins TRBV4-1 and TRBJ1-1; D gene ambiguous. The germline gives CDR1 MGHRA, CDR2 YSYEKL. Trimming removed 4 bases from V and 5 bases from J, with 29 bases in between. This CDR3 region has 19 residues. The CDR3 protein is CASSPQPPSLITPPTEAFF. DNA of the CDR3: TGCGCCAGCAGCCCCCAACCCCCAAGTTTAATCACCCCCCCGACTGAAGCTTTCTTT.

The chain has TRBV4-2 and TRBJ2-7; D uncertain. This CDR3 spans 17 amino acids. Between the trimmed V and J ends, which lost 0 bases and 0 bases, there was a span of 15 bases. CDR1 is LGHNA, CDR2 YNFKEQ, per germline. The DNA of the CDR3 is TGTGCCAGCAGCCAAGACTTGGCCGGGTTGAGCTCCTACGAGCAGTACTTC. It codes for CASSQDLAGLSSYEQYF.

The chain has TRBV6-1 and TRBJ2-7, with 8 nucleotides matching TRBD2. The CDR3 is 16 amino acids. V gave up 4 bases and J gave up 2 bases; unmatched junction bases: 10. The germline CDR1 and CDR2 sequences are MNHNS and SASEGT. CDR3 loop: CASSAGDTSGAYEQYF. CDR3 bases: TGTGCCAGCAGTGCTGGGGATACTAGCGGAGCCTACGAGCAGTACTTC.

The CDR3 DNA reads as TGCGCCAGCAGCCCAGGCAGGGGGAAGGCAGATACGCAGTATTTT. This sequence encodes CASSPGRGKADTQYF. The genes are TRBV4-3 and TRBJ2-3, with 7 bases lining up with TRBD1. Germline assignment: CDR1 LGHNA and CDR2 YSLEER. The CDR3 covers 15 residues. The trim removed 4 bases at V and 4 bases at J, leaving 8 bases unmatched.

This rearrangement joins TRBV4-1 to TRBJ1-1; 7 positions match TRBD1. Germline V gene lookup returns CDR1 MGHRA and CDR2 YSYEKL. The CDR3 has 15 residues. V shed 1 base, J shed 6 bases, and the junction held 8 bases outside the gene matches. CDR3 DNA: TGCGCCAGCAGCCAAGCCCCCGGGACAGACGCTGAAGCTTTCTTT. Translating gives CASSQAPGTDAEAFF.

The J gene is TRBJ2-7, the V gene TRBV14; the D gene is possibly TRBD1 (6 bases). CDR1 is SGHDN, CDR2 FVKESK, per germline. The CDR3 runs 14 residues. The ends were cut back, 4 bases at V and 1 base at J, with 11 bases in the middle. CDR3 nucleotide sequence: TGTGCCAGCAGCCTACAGGGACCATCCTACGAGCAGTACTTC. Translated: CASSLQGPSYEQYF.

The genes are TRBV12-5 and TRBJ2-7, with TRBD1 matching 7 bases. CDR3 length: 14 residues. Per the germline V gene, CDR1 is LGHNT and CDR2 is FRNRAP. Trimming took 3 bases from V and 0 from J; bases not matched to a gene: 2. This CDR3 reads CASGLGQVSYEQYF. The DNA of the CDR3 is TGTGCTAGTGGTTTAGGACAGGTCTCCTACGAGCAGTACTTC.

This chain uses TRBV5-1 with TRBJ1-6, with D perhaps TRBD1 (5 bases). Germline CDR1 reads SGHRS; CDR2 reads YFSETQ. The CDR3 totals 18 residues. V shed 3 bases and J shed 7 bases, with 23 bases lying between them. The CDR3, as DNA: TGCGCCAGCAGCTCCAAGTACGTAGGTCAGGGTGTGAATTCACCCCTCCACTTT. Its translation is CASSSKYVGQGVNSPLHF.

The genes are TRBV10-3 and TRBJ2-1; D is ambiguous. This CDR3 region has 13 residues. CDR1 ENHRY and CDR2 SYGVKD come from the germline V gene. Trimming pared 5 bases from V and 8 bases from J, leaving 13 bases between. CDR3 in DNA: TGTGCCATCAGTTCCAGTCCCCTCGATGAGCAGTTCTTC. This gives the protein CAISSSPLDEQFF.

The rearrangement uses TRBV4-3 and TRBJ2-7, with TRBD1 matching over 9 bases. CDR1 is LGHNA and CDR2 is YSLEER in the germline V gene. The CDR3 contains 15 residues. Germline trimming cut 5 bases from V and 3 bases from J; bases unmatched to any gene: 8. CDR3 region: CASSKGTGKGYEQYF. Here the CDR3 DNA reads TGCGCCAGCAGCAAGGGGACAGGGAAAGGCTACGAGCAGTACTTC.

As DNA, the CDR3 is TGCGCCAGCAGCTACGGACAGGGTTCGAACGAGCAGTACTTC. It codes for CASSYGQGSNEQYF. This rearrangement joins TRBV5-1 to TRBJ2-7; 8 bases fit TRBD1. After removal of 3 bases from V and 5 bases from J, the junction contained 7 bases not matched to a gene. Germline assignment: CDR1 SGHRS and CDR2 YFSETQ. The CDR3 is 14 amino acids.

The V and J genes are TRBV6-5 and TRBJ2-7; tentative D call: TRBD2 (5 bases). The CDR3 has 12 residues. Germline values: CDR1 MNHEY, CDR2 SVGAGI. V was shortened by 6 bases and J by 2 bases, with 8 bases between the two germline ends. The CDR3 sequence: CASRVGAYEQYF. CDR3 DNA: TGTGCCAGCAGGGTGGGAGCCTACGAGCAGTACTTC.

Details on this clone: The junction departs from the called germline gene at one end, perhaps through a read error. The chain joins TRBV7-7 to TRBJ2-2; D uncertain. This CDR3 has 13 amino acids. The V gene's germline CDR1 is SSHAT and CDR2 FNYEAQ (reference sequence). The CDR3 loop reads CASKISNTGELFF. CDR3 nucleotide sequence: TGTGCTAGCAAAATTTCGAACACCGGGGAGCTGTTTTTT.

Comments on this clone: Other nucleotide sequences from this sample produce the same CDR3. This rearrangement joins TRBV10-3 to TRBJ1-5, with D hard to call. The V end lost 2 bases, the J end lost 5 bases, and 10 bases lay between the germline ends. The CDR3 extends over 14 amino acids. Germline assignment: CDR1 ENHRY and CDR2 SYGVKD. The CDR3 DNA is TGTGCCATCAGTGAGAATCCCAGTTATCAGCCCCAGCATTTT. This encodes CAISENPSYQPQHF.

The chain carries TRBV29-1 and TRBJ2-3; no clear D. Germline V gene sequence: CDR1 SQVTM, CDR2 ANQGSEA. The CDR3 length is 12 residues. Trimming stripped 4 bases from V and 11 bases from J, with 16 bases between. CDR3 sequence reads: CSVVTPGPGQYF. For the CDR3, the DNA is TGCAGCGTTGTAACCCCCGGGCCAGGGCAGTATTTT.

The chain is built from TRBV6-1 and TRBJ1-4; D call uncertain. V lost 7 bases and J lost 5, with 8 bases in between. Germline V gene sequence: CDR1 MNHNS, CDR2 SASEGT. The CDR3 extends over 12 amino acids. The CDR3 nucleotides read TGTGCCAGCATTTCGAAAAATGAAAAACTGTTTTTT. It encodes CASISKNEKLFF.

Comment on this clone: This specimen includes other DNA sequences encoding the same CDR3. The CDR3 is CASSPGTEAFF. The CDR3 coding sequence is TGTGCCAGTAGTCCGGGCACTGAAGCTTTCTTT. The chain has TRBV19 and TRBJ1-1, with unresolved D. The CDR3 is 11 amino acids. V gave up 5 bases and J gave up 4 bases, with 5 bases separating them. CDR1 and CDR2 from the germline V gene are LNHDA and SQIVND (reference sequence).

The chain recombines TRBV18 with TRBJ1-4; maybe TRBD1 (5 bases). Looked up from germline, CDR1 is KGHSH and CDR2 is LQKENI. V lost 4 bases and J lost 4, with 13 bases in between. This CDR3 is built from 15 residues. The CDR3 DNA sequence: TGTGCCAGCTCACTCTCCCAGGGACGTAATGAAAAACTGTTTTTT. Translated: CASSLSQGRNEKLFF.

This clone was counted once. V usage is TRBV5-1 and J usage is TRBJ1-5, with 8 bases aligning to TRBD1. CDR1 and CDR2 from the germline V gene are SGHRS and YFSETQ. The CDR3 length is 13 residues. Trimming took 7 bases from V and 6 from J; bases not matched to a gene: 6. CDR3 nucleotide sequence: TGCGCCAGCCGCTCTGACAGGGGTCAGCCCCAGCATTTT. It yields the protein CASRSDRGQPQHF.

The rearrangement links TRBV28 to TRBJ1-5; the D is unclear. V lost 5 bases and J lost 13, with 15 bases in between. CDR1 MDHEN and CDR2 SYDVKM come from the germline V gene. The CDR3 sequence is 12 residues long. CDR3 sequence: CASSQTTPDQHF. CDR3 coding DNA: TGTGCCAGCAGTCAGACGACCCCCGATCAGCATTTT.

The chain employs TRBV5-4 and TRBJ2-7; 10 bases map to TRBD1. V gave up 4 bases and J gave up 3 bases; unmatched junction bases: 10. Germline values: CDR1 SGHNT, CDR2 YYREEE (reference sequence). The CDR3 spans 16 residues. The chain's CDR3 is CASSRTGTGAVYEQYF. CDR3 coding DNA: TGTGCCAGCAGCAGAACCGGGACAGGGGCCGTCTACGAGCAGTACTTC.

The rearrangement uses TRBV6-5 and TRBJ2-7, with 10 bases matching TRBD2. Germline CDR1 reads MNHEY; CDR2 reads SVGAGI. CDR3 length: 15 amino acids. The ends lost 6 bases at V and 5 bases at J; junction bases unmatched: 10. The CDR3 loop is CASRYLAGVSDEQYF. The DNA for the CDR3 is TGTGCCAGCAGGTACCTAGCGGGAGTATCAGACGAGCAGTACTTC.

The chain couples TRBV20-1 to TRBJ1-1, with unresolved D. V was clipped by 8 bases and J by 0 bases, with 7 bases between them. The CDR3 runs 11 residues. CDR1 and CDR2 (germline): DFQATT, SNEGSKA (reference sequence). The CDR3 here is CSTTMNTEAFF. CDR3 nucleotides: TGCAGTACTACCATGAACACTGAAGCTTTCTTT.

V and J are TRBV2 and TRBJ2-1, with a tentative D call TRBD2 (6 bases). This CDR3 comprises 15 residues. V was pared by 2 bases and J by 7 bases, with 15 bases between. The germline V gene encodes CDR1 SNHLY and CDR2 FYNNEI. The CDR3 loop reads CASSESRVAGNEQFF. The CDR3 DNA reads TGTGCCAGCAGTGAATCCAGGGTTGCGGGGAATGAGCAGTTCTTC.

This chain uses TRBV5-1 with TRBJ2-3; D unresolved. The V and J ends lost 4 bases and 6 bases respectively, with 12 bases between them. This CDR3 has 13 amino acids. The V gene's germline CDR1 is SGHRS and CDR2 YFSETQ. Here the CDR3 DNA reads TGCGCCAGCAGCCCGTCCCCCGGGGATACGCAGTATTTT. This codes for CASSPSPGDTQYF.

The J gene is TRBJ1-1, the V gene TRBV25-1; D call uncertain. The length of the CDR3 is 13 residues. Germline V gene sequence: CDR1 MGHDK, CDR2 SYGVNS. Trimming removed 0 bases at V and 5 bases at J, with 7 bases between. CDR3 nucleotides: TGTGCCAGCAGTGAATATGCCGGTACTGAAGCTTTCTTT. Translating it yields CASSEYAGTEAFF.

The chain links TRBV5-6 to TRBJ1-3; no reliable D call. The CDR3 runs 18 residues. V was clipped by 1 base and J by 3 bases, with 20 bases between them. The germline V gene encodes CDR1 SGHDT and CDR2 YYEEEE. Written as DNA, the CDR3 is TGTGCCAGCAGCTTGATGTGGGATGAGGGAGCAGGTGGAAACACCATATATTTT. This sequence encodes CASSLMWDEGAGGNTIYF. Combining the CDR3 with reference TRBV5-6 and TRBJ1-3 gives the whole variable domain DAGVTQSPTHLIKTRGQQVTLRCSPKSGHDTVSWYQQALGQGPQFIFQYYEEEERQRGNFPDRFSGHQFPNYSSELNVNALLLGDSALYLCASSLMWDEGAGGNTIYFGEGSWLTVV.

This chain connects TRBV10-3 to TRBJ2-7, with a weak D call TRBD2 (6 bases). The CDR3 extends over 13 amino acids. Germline values: CDR1 ENHRY, CDR2 SYGVKD. V was cut by 10 bases and J by 0 bases, with 13 bases left in between. The CDR3 sequence is CATRGRDSYEQYF. The CDR3 nucleotides read TGTGCCACCCGGGGGAGAGACTCCTACGAGCAGTACTTC.